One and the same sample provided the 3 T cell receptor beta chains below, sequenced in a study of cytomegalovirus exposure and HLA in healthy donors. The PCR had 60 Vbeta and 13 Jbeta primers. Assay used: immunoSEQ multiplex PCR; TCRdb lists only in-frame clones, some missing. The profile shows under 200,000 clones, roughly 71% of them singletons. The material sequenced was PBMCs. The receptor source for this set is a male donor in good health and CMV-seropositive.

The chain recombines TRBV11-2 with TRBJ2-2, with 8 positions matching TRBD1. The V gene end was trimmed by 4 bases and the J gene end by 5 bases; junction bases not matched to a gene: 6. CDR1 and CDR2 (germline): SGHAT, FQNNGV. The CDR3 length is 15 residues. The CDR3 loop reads CASSSWTGNTGELFF. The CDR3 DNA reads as TGTGCCAGCAGCTCCTGGACAGGGAATACCGGGGAGCTGTTTTTT.

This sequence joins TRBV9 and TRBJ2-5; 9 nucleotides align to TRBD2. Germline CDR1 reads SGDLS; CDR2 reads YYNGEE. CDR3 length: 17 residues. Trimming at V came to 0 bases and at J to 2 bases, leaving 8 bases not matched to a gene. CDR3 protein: CASSVGVGGGVQETQYF. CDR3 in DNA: TGTGCCAGCAGCGTAGGGGTCGGCGGGGGGGTACAAGAGACCCAGTACTTC.

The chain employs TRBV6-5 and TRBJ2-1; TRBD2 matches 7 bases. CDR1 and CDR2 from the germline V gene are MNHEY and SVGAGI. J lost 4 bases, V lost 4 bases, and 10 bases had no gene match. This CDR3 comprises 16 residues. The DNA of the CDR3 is TGTGCCAGCAGTTCCAACCCAACGGGGGGATACAATGAGCAGTTCTTC. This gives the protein CASSSNPTGGYNEQFF.